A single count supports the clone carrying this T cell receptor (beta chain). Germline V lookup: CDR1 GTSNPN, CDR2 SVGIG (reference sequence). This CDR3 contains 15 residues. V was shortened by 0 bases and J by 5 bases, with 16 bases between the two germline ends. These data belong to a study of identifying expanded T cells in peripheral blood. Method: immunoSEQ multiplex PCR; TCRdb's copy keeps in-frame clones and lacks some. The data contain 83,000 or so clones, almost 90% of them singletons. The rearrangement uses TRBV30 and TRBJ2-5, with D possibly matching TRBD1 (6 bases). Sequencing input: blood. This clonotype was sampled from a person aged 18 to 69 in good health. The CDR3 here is CAWSVYSGVVETQYF. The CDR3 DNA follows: TGTGCCTGGAGTGTTTATTCAGGGGTGGTGGAGACCCAGTACTTC.